A selection of T cell receptor beta chains follows, all from one sample in a study of blood T cells in healthy people across ages. TCRdb reanalysed the 5' RACE reads using MiXCR and keeps one entry per CDR3 protein. The sample holds more than 1,400,000 distinct CDR3 sequences; 42% are singletons and the top ten take 7.9%. The sequencing input was blood. The receptors stem from a woman between 18 and 29 years old in good health. Each CDR3 is given with its conserved first and last residue. Fields, in order: V gene, clone size, J gene, D gene, CDR3 DNA, CDR3 protein. The D gene is left open where the match is weak. The size field is filled for only some rows; it gives once, few, many or a size class.

v_gene: TRBV27; abundance: NA; j_gene: TRBJ1-6; d_gene: NA; CDR3nt: TGTGCCAGCAGTGTATCAACTGAATACTCACCCCTCCACTTT; CDR3aa: CASSVSTEYSPLHF
v_gene: TRBV20-1; abundance: NA; j_gene: TRBJ1-2; d_gene: NA; CDR3nt: TGCAGTGCTACCGTGGACAGCTATGGCTACACCTTC; CDR3aa: CSATVDSYGYTF
v_gene: TRBV7-2; abundance: few; j_gene: TRBJ2-5; d_gene: NA; CDR3nt: TGCGCCAGCAACCTAGGAGAGACCCAGTACTTC; CDR3aa: CASNLGETQYF
v_gene: TRBV20-1; abundance: few; j_gene: TRBJ1-2; d_gene: NA; CDR3nt: TGCACTCCAGGGGAGGTGGGCTACACCTTC; CDR3aa: CTPGEVGYTF
v_gene: TRBV20-1; abundance: NA; j_gene: TRBJ2-5; d_gene: TRBD1; CDR3nt: TGCAGTGCTAGTGAGGGCAGGGACAGGGGTTACGGGGAGACCCAGTACTTC; CDR3aa: CSASEGRDRGYGETQYF
v_gene: TRBV20-1; abundance: few; j_gene: TRBJ2-1; d_gene: TRBD2; CDR3nt: TGCAGTGCTGGACTAGCGGGGGGCCTGATCTCCTACAATGAGCAGTTCTTC; CDR3aa: CSAGLAGGLISYNEQFF
v_gene: TRBV9; abundance: NA; j_gene: TRBJ1-1; d_gene: NA; CDR3nt: TGTGCCAGCAGCGTAGAGTTCCAGGGAGGGAACACTGAAGCTTTCTTT; CDR3aa: CASSVEFQGGNTEAFF
v_gene: TRBV7-9; abundance: few; j_gene: TRBJ2-1; d_gene: TRBD2; CDR3nt: TGTGCGTTGGCTAGCGGGGAGCGGTTGGGGAACAATGAGCAGTTCTTC; CDR3aa: CALASGERLGNNEQFF
v_gene: TRBV2; abundance: NA; j_gene: TRBJ2-1; d_gene: TRBD2; CDR3nt: TGTGCCATCCCCTCCCCGAGGACTAGCGGGAGGGCCCGAAATGAGCAGTTCTTC; CDR3aa: CAIPSPRTSGRARNEQFF
v_gene: TRBV3-1; abundance: NA; j_gene: TRBJ2-5; d_gene: TRBD2; CDR3nt: TGTGCCAGCAGCCGGGCGGGGGGTAACGACAATGAGCAGTACTTC; CDR3aa: CASSRAGGNDNEQYF
v_gene: TRBV20-1; abundance: NA; j_gene: TRBJ2-5; d_gene: NA; CDR3nt: TGCAGTGCAGCCGGCGCCGGGACGAATGAGCAGTACTTC; CDR3aa: CSAAGAGTNEQYF
v_gene: TRBV10-3; abundance: NA; j_gene: TRBJ1-2; d_gene: NA; CDR3nt: TGTGCCATCAGTGAGTCGACTCTAGGCACTGACTATGGCTACACCTTC; CDR3aa: CAISESTLGTDYGYTF
v_gene: TRBV4-1; abundance: few; j_gene: TRBJ2-5; d_gene: NA; CDR3nt: TGCGCCAGCAGCCAGCTGCCTCTAGCGCCCCCGGAGACCCAGTACTTC; CDR3aa: CASSQLPLAPPETQYF
v_gene: TRBV25-1; abundance: NA; j_gene: TRBJ1-2; d_gene: NA; CDR3nt: TGTGCCAGCAGTGCTGAGTACTATGGCTACACCTTC; CDR3aa: CASSAEYYGYTF
v_gene: TRBV3-1; abundance: NA; j_gene: TRBJ2-3; d_gene: TRBD2; CDR3nt: TGTGCCAGCAGCACGGGACTAGCGGTATCAGATACGCAGTATTTT; CDR3aa: CASSTGLAVSDTQYF
v_gene: TRBV7-2; abundance: NA; j_gene: TRBJ2-7; d_gene: TRBD2; CDR3nt: TGTGCCAGCACCATGGGACTAGCCAGCCTTTACGAGCAGTACTTC; CDR3aa: CASTMGLASLYEQYF
v_gene: TRBV20-1; abundance: NA; j_gene: TRBJ1-2; d_gene: NA; CDR3nt: TGCAGTGCCCCGAAGGCCAGGTTACCCTATGGCTACACCTTC; CDR3aa: CSAPKARLPYGYTF
v_gene: TRBV11-2; abundance: few; j_gene: TRBJ1-2; d_gene: NA; CDR3nt: TGTGCCAGCACGCGACAGGCCGACAATGGCTACACCTTC; CDR3aa: CASTRQADNGYTF
v_gene: TRBV2; abundance: NA; j_gene: TRBJ2-7; d_gene: TRBD1; CDR3nt: TGTGCCAGCAGTGAAGACAGGGGGAGGTACGAGCAGTACTTC; CDR3aa: CASSEDRGRYEQYF
v_gene: TRBV6-5; abundance: NA; j_gene: TRBJ2-6; d_gene: NA; CDR3nt: TGTGCCAGCAGTACTAGTTCCTCTGGGGCCAACGTCCTGACTTTC; CDR3aa: CASSTSSSGANVLTF
v_gene: TRBV9; abundance: NA; j_gene: TRBJ2-2; d_gene: NA; CDR3nt: TGTGCCAGCAGCGTAGAGGAGACCGGGGAGCTGTTTTTT; CDR3aa: CASSVEETGELFF
v_gene: TRBV20-1; abundance: few; j_gene: TRBJ2-3; d_gene: NA; CDR3nt: TGCAGTGCTAGTGACGCCCGATGGGCCTTGTACGGAGATACGCAGTATTTT; CDR3aa: CSASDARWALYGDTQYF
v_gene: TRBV7-8; abundance: NA; j_gene: TRBJ2-7; d_gene: NA; CDR3nt: TGTGCCAGCAGCCCCCTTTATATCCACGAGCAGTACTTC; CDR3aa: CASSPLYIHEQYF
v_gene: TRBV12-3/TRBV12-4; abundance: NA; j_gene: TRBJ2-3; d_gene: NA; CDR3nt: TGTGCCAGCAGTTCACGCAGCAGCGGCACTAGCACAGATACGCAGTATTTT; CDR3aa: CASSSRSSGTSTDTQYF